These T cell receptor beta chains were read from a single sample in a study of response to subunit inactivated influenza vaccine. Via MiXCR, TCRdb re-called the RT-PCR reads, giving one row per CDR3 protein. The sample carries 590,000 or so distinct CDR3 sequences, 13% to 15% recorded once. This sample comprised PBMCs from blood, obtained around two weeks before vaccination. These receptor sequences come from a man over 45 who received an inactivated influenza vaccine. CDR3s leave out the opening cysteine and the closing phenylalanine or tryptophan.

j_call v_call cdr3_aa
TRBJ2-7 TRBV24-1 ATRTFRLPYEQY
TRBJ1-5 TRBV6-1 ATQEGGLPQH
TRBJ2-2 TRBV7-9 ASSLLKTGELF
TRBJ2-1 TRBV28 ASRDPSGRAWDEQF
TRBJ2-7 TRBV5-5 ASSFAGANEQY
TRBJ2-2 TRBV28 ASSPGQGNTGELF
TRBJ2-7 TRBV29-1 SVGGWSEQY
TRBJ2-3 TRBV6-2/TRBV6-3 ASRLAGRWGTQY
TRBJ2-3 TRBV7-2 ASSLIARRVADTQY
TRBJ2-7 TRBV5-1 ASRTTTGYHEQY
TRBJ1-1 TRBV5-1 ASSLDRSLRNTEAF
TRBJ1-1 TRBV5-5 ASSPRQVTNTEAF
TRBJ2-1 TRBV28 ASSSWGLSSYNEQF
TRBJ2-7 TRBV27 ASSLRGVPEQY
TRBJ1-2 TRBV7-9 ASSLAGPRNYGYT
TRBJ2-1 TRBV20-1 SASPAGTYNEQF
TRBJ2-1 TRBV4-3 ASSQSASTEQF
TRBJ2-1 TRBV27 ASSLWGNTYNELF
TRBJ1-5 TRBV20-1 SARDALINQPQH
TRBJ1-2 TRBV7-2 ASSLASAIGYT
TRBJ1-1 TRBV20-1 SARDLGQLMNTEAF
TRBJ2-1 TRBV4-2 ASSQEAGGLGTF
TRBJ1-2 TRBV12-3/TRBV12-4 ASSRPGLRTGGYT
TRBJ2-7 TRBV4-3 ASSQVTGAPYEQY
TRBJ2-7 TRBV20-1 SASGGADVGEQY
TRBJ2-2 TRBV20-1 SARLSSDIGELF
TRBJ2-3 TRBV20-1 SASPGQGHADTQY
TRBJ2-7 TRBV15 ATREALGAYEQY
TRBJ1-2 TRBV18 ASSPQAAPNYGYT